This entry lists 9 T cell receptor beta chains sequenced from one sample in a study of blood T cell repertoires in COVID-19. Sequencing was performed with immunoSEQ multiplex PCR; in TCRdb, only in-frame clones are kept and a portion is missing. The sample yields approximately 52,000 clones, approximately 81% seen once. Sequenced: peripheral blood. These receptors all come from a woman of 80 years or more with acute or convalescent COVID-19.

The chain joins TRBV6-2 or TRBV6-3 to TRBJ2-1; 11 nucleotides agree with TRBD2. V lost 5 bases and J lost 3; bases outside the gene matches: 3. The CDR3 covers 15 residues. Germline V gene data show CDR1 as MNHEY and CDR2 as SVGEGT. In DNA form, the CDR3 reads TGTGCCAGCAGTCGCGGGACTAGCGGCTACAATGAGCAGTTCTTC. It encodes CASSRGTSGYNEQFF.

The chain has TRBV5-1 and TRBJ1-2; D is unresolved. This CDR3 comprises 14 residues. V was clipped by 2 bases and J by 4 bases, with 12 bases between them. Germline V lookup: CDR1 SGHRS, CDR2 YFSETQ. The CDR3 DNA reads as TGCGCCAGCAGCTTAAGCGGGCTTAGCTATGGCTACACCTTC. Its translation: CASSLSGLSYGYTF.

This chain links TRBV5-6 with TRBJ2-7; the D gene is possibly TRBD1 (6 bases). Germline V gene data show CDR1 as SGHDT and CDR2 as YYEEEE. V shed 4 bases and J shed 3 bases, with 14 bases lying between them. CDR3 length equals 14 residues. The chain's CDR3 is CASSVQGPFYEQYF. DNA for the CDR3: TGTGCCAGCAGCGTACAGGGACCGTTCTACGAGCAGTACTTC.

This clone appeared a few times. This chain joins TRBV5-3 and TRBJ1-1, with D unclear. TRBV5-3 is classed as an ORF, of uncertain function. This CDR3 has 12 amino acids. The V gene lost 4 bases and the J gene lost 4 bases, with 8 bases spanning the gap. The CDR3 reads CARSLPPTEAFF. CDR3 nucleotide sequence: TGTGCCAGAAGCCTTCCCCCCACTGAAGCTTTCTTT.

V usage is TRBV7-9 and J usage is TRBJ1-2; 8 bases agree with TRBD1. J gave up 6 bases and V 2 bases, and 8 bases lay outside the gene matches. This CDR3 has 15 amino acids. CDR1 SEHNR and CDR2 FQNEAQ come from the germline V gene (reference sequence). The CDR3, as DNA: TGTGCCAGCAGCTTATTCGACAGGGGATCGGATGGCTACACCTTC. Protein sequence: CASSLFDRGSDGYTF.

Only one count was recorded for this clone. The chain combines TRBV27 with TRBJ2-7; perhaps TRBD2 as D (6 bases). Germline CDR1 reads MNHEY; CDR2 reads SMNVEV (reference sequence). The CDR3 contains 18 residues. V shed 5 bases and J shed 3 bases, with 26 bases lying between them. This chain's CDR3 is CASSPFATGGGLSYEQYF. CDR3 nucleotide sequence: TGTGCCAGCAGTCCTTTCGCAACCGGGGGAGGACTTAGCTACGAGCAGTACTTC.

The rearrangement uses TRBV28 and TRBJ2-3, with 8 bases fitting TRBD1. CDR1 and CDR2 (germline): MDHEN, SYDVKM. This CDR3 has 18 amino acids. V lost 3 bases, J lost 2 bases, and 13 bases stayed unmatched. As DNA, the CDR3 is TGTGCCAGCAGTTTTAGCAGGGGGCGATCTATATTCACAGATACGCAGTATTTT. Amino acids: CASSFSRGRSIFTDTQYF.

The V call is TRBV5-1, the J call TRBJ1-2; 7 positions match TRBD1. Germline CDR1 reads SGHRS; CDR2 reads YFSETQ. Germline trimming cut 4 bases from V and 7 bases from J; bases unmatched to any gene: 10. This CDR3 spans 14 amino acids. CDR3: CASSLEGTAIGYTF. CDR3 coding DNA: TGCGCCAGCAGCCTAGAAGGGACAGCTATTGGCTACACCTTC.

The V and J genes are TRBV7-9 and TRBJ2-2; TRBD2 might be the D (5 bases). V gave up 6 bases and J gave up 7 bases, with 12 bases separating them. CDR3 length: 13 residues. CDR1 is SEHNR, CDR2 FQNEAQ, per germline (reference sequence). In DNA, the CDR3 is TGTGCCAGCAGGCCGATGGGAGACGGGGAGCTGTTTTTT. Its translation: CASRPMGDGELFF. Looking up the rest from reference TRBV7-9 and TRBJ2-2 gives the full variable domain: DTGVSQNPRHKITKRGQNVTFRCDPISEHNRLYWYRQTLGQGPEFLTYFQNEAQLEKSRLLSDRFSAERPKGSFSTLEIQRTEQGDSAMYLCASRPMGDGELFFGEGSRLTVL.